This TCR beta chain is drawn from a study of T-cell reconstitution after alpha-beta-depleted transplantation in children. Study-wide findings and caveats: The origin of high day-60 TCRbeta diversity in some patients lay in surviving recipient T cells and thymic progenitors. About two months after transplant, alpha-beta T cells reportedly came from several hundred expanded graft clones.

Construction of the TCRbeta library involved unique molecular identifiers. TCRdb recomputed calls from the PCR reads with MiXCR, one row per CDR3 protein. The data show 450,000 to 550,000 distinct CDR3 sequences, approximately 10% seen once. V lost 1 base, J lost 5 bases, and 6 bases stayed unmatched. The CDR3 covers 16 residues. Germline V CDR1 and CDR2: LNHNV, YYDKDF (reference sequence). Worth noting for this clonotype: Its antigen is not identified.

This sequence joins TRBV15 and TRBJ2-2; 8 bases fit TRBD1. The receptor's source is a female patient between 2 and 15 years old who had a stem cell transplant for aplastic anemia, so the T cells may come from the graft donor. The specimen comprised PBMCs, mostly from graft donor cells, sampled 180 days after TCRalphabeta/CD19-depleted stem cell transplant. CDR3 protein: CATSRVGQGRTGELFF. The DNA of the CDR3 is TGTGCCACCAGCAGAGTAGGACAGGGTAGGACCGGGGAGCTGTTTTTT.